These T cell receptor beta chains were read from a single sample in a study of T cell responses to AZD1222 COVID-19 vaccine. Repertoires were generated with immunoSEQ multiplex PCR, while TCRdb's copy carries only in-frame clones and drops some. The sample lists roughly 53,000 clones, 75% to 90% seen once, with roughly 19% in the top ten. The sequencing here drew on peripheral blood, taken on day 0 of MenACWY control vaccination. These receptors were collected from an adult in good health. The CDR3 runs from the conserved cysteine through the conserved F or W. D genes are given only for firm matches. Where a row states a size, it is once, few, many or the class of an expanded clone; other rows omit it.

j_call clone_size v_call d_call cdr3_nt cdr3_aa
TRBJ2-2 . TRBV19 . TGTGCCAGTAGATCGGCAGGGAATTTCAACACCGGGGAGCTGTTTTTT CASRSAGNFNTGELFF
TRBJ2-7 few TRBV6-1 TRBD2 TGTGCCAGCAGTGAAGTATTTGGAGCGGGAGGAAGGTACGAGCAGTACTTC CASSEVFGAGGRYEQYF
TRBJ2-6 . TRBV4-3 . TGCGCCAGCAGCCACGAACAGGGTTCTGGGGCCAACGTCCTGACTTTC CASSHEQGSGANVLTF
TRBJ2-1 . TRBV27 TRBD2 TGTGCCAGCAGTTCCCGACTAGCGGGAGGCCGGGGCAATGAGCAGTTCTTC CASSSRLAGGRGNEQFF
TRBJ2-2 . TRBV5-1 . TGCGCCAGCAGCTTGCCGACGAACACCGGGGAGCTGTTTTTT CASSLPTNTGELFF
TRBJ2-7 . TRBV2 . TGTGCCAGCAGGGACGTCTACGAGCAGTACTTC CASRDVYEQYF
TRBJ1-6 . TRBV7-2 . TGTGCCAGCAGCTTATATGGGAGCCAATTTAATTCACCCCTCCACTTT CASSLYGSQFNSPLHF
TRBJ2-7 . TRBV25-1 . TGTGCCAGCAGTGAAAGAACAGGACTCTCCTACGAGCAGTACTTC CASSERTGLSYEQYF
TRBJ1-4 . TRBV18 TRBD1 TGTGCCAGCTCACCGCGGACAGGGGGCTTAAATGAAAAACTGTTTTTT CASSPRTGGLNEKLFF
TRBJ2-7 . TRBV7-9 TRBD2 TGTGCCAGCAGCGGGGGGGGACTAGCGGGACGCTACGAGCAGTACTTC CASSGGGLAGRYEQYF
TRBJ2-1 once TRBV5-1 TRBD2 TGCGCCAGCAGCGCGACTAGCGGGAGTTACGGTGAGCAGTTCTTC CASSATSGSYGEQFF
TRBJ2-2 . TRBV7-2 . TGTGCCAGCAGCAGGGGACACCGTTCCGGGGAGCTGTTTTTT CASSRGHRSGELFF
TRBJ1-3 . TRBV7-8 TRBD1 TGTGCCAGCAGCTTTCGATCGGTTAACAGGGGGCGCCCCGGGGGAAACACCATATATTTT CASSFRSVNRGRPGGNTIYF
TRBJ1-4 . TRBV19 . TGTACCGGGACACTTAATGAAAAACTGTTTTTT CTGTLNEKLFF
TRBJ1-4 . TRBV30 TRBD1 TGTGCCTGGAGTTTCACGGGACAGGGAAACGAAAAACTGTTTTTT CAWSFTGQGNEKLFF
TRBJ2-1 few TRBV19 TRBD2 TGTGCCAGTATGACCGGGACTAGCGGGGCCGATGAGCAGTTCTTC CASMTGTSGADEQFF
TRBJ2-5 . TRBV19 TRBD2 TGTGCCAGTAGTATGACTAGCGGGCTTAAAGAGACCCAGTACTTC CASSMTSGLKETQYF
TRBJ2-7 . TRBV2 . TGTGCCAGCAGCCAGACTACCTACGAGCAGTACTTC CASSQTTYEQYF
TRBJ2-7 once TRBV5-1 TRBD1 TGCGCCAGCAGGGCCCCGGACAGGGCATCCTACGAGCAGTACTTC CASRAPDRASYEQYF
TRBJ2-5 . TRBV7-2 . TGTGCCAGCAGCGCCGTGGGGGAGACCCAGTACTTC CASSAVGETQYF
TRBJ2-2 . TRBV30 TRBD1 TGTGCCTGGAAGGGGGCGGGCGGGGAGCTGTTTTTT CAWKGAGGELFF
TRBJ1-5 . TRBV27 . TGTGCCAGCAGTCCTACGGGACGGCCCCAGCATTTT CASSPTGRPQHF
TRBJ1-1 . TRBV28 . TGTGCCAGCAGGATAGGAGCAAACACTGAAGCTTTCTTT CASRIGANTEAFF
TRBJ2-2 . TRBV19 . TGTGCCAACACCAGGGGTCCAGGGCCCGGGGAGCTGTTTTTT CANTRGPGPGELFF
TRBJ1-1 . TRBV5-1 . TGCGCCAGCAAATTGGAATCTTCGACTGGTGAAGCTTTCTTT CASKLESSTGEAFF
TRBJ2-5 . TRBV7-8 TRBD1 TGTGCCAGCAGCCCGCGGACAGGGGGCGGAGAGACCCAGTACTTC CASSPRTGGGETQYF
TRBJ1-6 once TRBV12-3/TRBV12-4 . TGTGCCAGCAGTACTCCGGGTTCACCCCTCCACTTT CASSTPGSPLHF
TRBJ1-6 . TRBV19 . TGTGCCAGTAGTATTCGGGGAAGTGGTTCACCCCTCCACTTT CASSIRGSGSPLHF
TRBJ1-5 . TRBV30 . TGTGCCTGGGGGAGCGTGGGTCAGCCCCAGCATTTT CAWGSVGQPQHF